What follows are 25 T cell receptor beta chains derived from one specimen sequenced in a study of blood T cell repertoires in COVID-19. The repertoire was sequenced with immunoSEQ multiplex PCR; TCRdb's copy has only in-frame clones and lacks some. The data hold about 85,000 clones, with nearly 90% observed a single time. Sequenced sample: peripheral blood. The source is an elderly woman with active or convalescent COVID-19.

This chain joins TRBV28 and TRBJ1-1; D gene unclear. The CDR3 is 14 amino acids. Trimming left V 6 bases short and J 10 bases short, with 21 bases between. Looked up from germline, CDR1 is MDHEN and CDR2 is SYDVKM. The CDR3, as DNA: TGTGCCAGCAGCCCCGGGTTCCCGGGGAAAGGAGCTTTCTTT. As protein: CASSPGFPGKGAFF.

This clone has just a few counts. The chain links TRBV5-6 to TRBJ2-2, with no clear D. The germline V gene encodes CDR1 SGHDT and CDR2 YYEEEE. CDR3 size: 12 residues. Trimming removed 7 bases at V and 7 bases at J, with 11 bases between. For the CDR3, the DNA is TGTGCCAGCCATATCCGCGGCGGGGAGCTGTTTTTT. Its protein product is CASHIRGGELFF.

V usage is TRBV28 and J usage is TRBJ1-5; D uncertain. The length of the CDR3 is 15 residues. Germline V CDR1 and CDR2: MDHEN, SYDVKM. V was clipped by 3 bases and J by 0 bases, with 9 bases between them. The CDR3 spells CASSFGRYSNQPQHF. CDR3 sequence (DNA): TGTGCCAGCAGTTTTGGGAGGTATAGCAATCAGCCCCAGCATTTT.

This clone occurred a few times. V is TRBV19 and J is TRBJ1-5, with D maybe TRBD1 (5 bases). V lost 1 base and J 2 bases, leaving 9 bases between the germline ends. CDR3 length equals 15 residues. CDR1 and CDR2 from the germline V gene are LNHDA and SQIVND (reference sequence). CDR3 DNA: TGTGCCAGTAGTATAGGCAGGGTAGGCAATCAGCCCCAGCATTTT. Translated: CASSIGRVGNQPQHF.

About this clone: This specimen includes other DNA sequences encoding the same CDR3. The chain couples TRBV27 to TRBJ2-1, with D hard to call. The CDR3 totals 12 residues. The V end was cut by 8 bases, the J end by 1 base, with 6 bases between. In germline, CDR1 is MNHEY, CDR2 SMNVEV (reference sequence). This CDR3 reads CASRRSYNEQFF. CDR3 bases: TGTGCCAGCCGGAGATCCTACAATGAGCAGTTCTTC.

The CDR3: CASSTGLANTDTQYF. The CDR3 bases are TGTGCCAGTAGTACAGGACTAGCGAACACAGATACGCAGTATTTT. This sequence joins TRBV19 and TRBJ2-3, with 9 bases that match TRBD2. The junction had 4 bases not matched to a gene; V was cut back by 4 bases and J by 2 bases. The CDR3 is 15 residues long. CDR1 is LNHDA, CDR2 SQIVND, per germline (reference sequence).

The chain has TRBV18 and TRBJ2-7, with D maybe TRBD2 (5 bases). The CDR3 totals 16 residues. Germline-derived CDR1 and CDR2 are KGHSH and LQKENI. Between the trimmed V and J ends, which lost 3 bases and 13 bases, there was a span of 28 bases. The CDR3, as DNA: TGTGCCAGCTCACCTGCTCTCCCCGGGGTGATTCAACCCAGTTACTTC. It codes for CASSPALPGVIQPSYF.

The chain links TRBV30 to TRBJ2-3, with D unclear. V was trimmed by 0 bases and J by 2 bases, leaving 12 bases between them. The V gene's germline CDR1 is GTSNPN and CDR2 SVGIG (reference sequence). CDR3 length equals 15 residues. CDR3 region: CAWSVLGGFTDTQYF. CDR3 coding DNA: TGTGCCTGGAGTGTACTTGGCGGATTCACAGATACGCAGTATTTT. Complete variable domain (other parts from reference TRBV30 and TRBJ2-3): SQTIHQWPATLVQPVGSPLSLECTVEGTSNPNLYWYRQAAGRGLQLLFYSVGIGQISSEVPQNLSASRPQDRQFILSSKKLLLSDSGFYLCAWSVLGGFTDTQYFGPGTRLTVL.

This clone was seen only once. The chain joins TRBV28 to TRBJ1-1; D is perhaps TRBD1 (6 bases). The V gene's germline CDR1 is MDHEN and CDR2 SYDVKM. The germline V and J ends were trimmed by 1 base and 2 bases, with 11 bases remaining between them. The length of the CDR3 is 15 residues. The CDR3 region has the DNA TGTGCCAGCAGTTTATTACAGGGAATTAACACTGAAGCTTTCTTT. It encodes CASSLLQGINTEAFF.

The chain uses TRBV5-1 and TRBJ2-5, with TRBD1 identical over 9 bases. This CDR3 spans 14 amino acids. V trimming: 4 bases; J trimming: 2 bases; junction bases outside the gene matches: 3. Germline CDR1 is SGHRS and CDR2 is YFSETQ. CDR3 residues: CASSPGQGQETQYF. The CDR3 DNA follows: TGCGCCAGCAGCCCTGGACAGGGGCAAGAGACCCAGTACTTC.

V and J are TRBV27 and TRBJ1-1; 10 nucleotides line up with TRBD1. The junction had 11 bases not matched to a gene; V was cut back by 5 bases and J by 2 bases. The germline V gene encodes CDR1 MNHEY and CDR2 SMNVEV (reference sequence). This CDR3 spans 17 amino acids. CDR3 sequence reads: CASSARQGAFLNTEAFF. Written as DNA, the CDR3 is TGTGCCAGCAGTGCCAGACAGGGGGCGTTTTTAAACACTGAAGCTTTCTTT.

This rearrangement joins TRBV24-1 to TRBJ1-2, with 7 bases that match TRBD1. The length of the CDR3 is 12 residues. After removal of 6 bases from V and 7 bases from J, the junction contained 4 bases not matched to a gene. The germline V gene has CDR1 KGHDR and CDR2 SFDVKD. CDR3 DNA: TGTGCCACCAGTACTCGGACAGGTGGCTACACCTTC. This translates into CATSTRTGGYTF.

The CDR3 coding sequence is TGTGCCAGCAAATTAAACAGGGGCTTCAACGAAAAACTGTTTTTT. It translates to CASKLNRGFNEKLFF. The chain has TRBV27 and TRBJ1-4; 7 bases line up with TRBD1. V was clipped by 7 bases and J by 8 bases; unmatched bases: 13. CDR1 MNHEY and CDR2 SMNVEV come from the germline V gene (reference sequence). The CDR3 length is 15 residues.

The V and J genes are TRBV6-5 and TRBJ2-7; 7 nucleotides match TRBD1. The CDR3 covers 15 residues. The junction had 9 bases not matched to a gene; V was cut back by 5 bases and J by 2 bases. Per the germline V gene, CDR1 is MNHEY and CDR2 is SVGAGI. The CDR3 DNA reads TGTGCCAGCAGTATAATAGGGCAGGGGGCCTACGAGCAGTACTTC. This translates into CASSIIGQGAYEQYF.

The V call is TRBV7-3, the J call TRBJ2-1, with 9 bases matching TRBD2. Trimming removed 1 base from V and 9 bases from J; junction bases left unmatched: 10. The CDR3 covers 16 residues. Germline lookup yields CDR1 SGHTA and CDR2 FQGTGA. The DNA of the CDR3 is TGTGCCAGCAGCTTAATGGCGGGAGGGCAATATGGTGAGCAGTTCTTC. Protein product: CASSLMAGGQYGEQFF.

This rearrangement joins TRBV5-1 to TRBJ2-3; D gene ambiguous. CDR1 SGHRS and CDR2 YFSETQ come from the germline V gene. CDR3 size: 15 residues. V was pared by 3 bases and J by 2 bases, with 13 bases between. The CDR3 here is CASSSFSRNTDTQYF. As DNA, the CDR3 is TGCGCCAGCAGCTCATTCTCCAGGAACACAGATACGCAGTATTTT.

V gene TRBV25-1 combines with J gene TRBJ1-1; 9 bases line up with TRBD1. Trimming at V came to 4 bases and at J to 3 bases, leaving 6 bases not matched to a gene. The germline V gene encodes CDR1 MGHDK and CDR2 SYGVNS. The CDR3 consists of 15 residues. CDR3 protein: CASSAHRGLYTEAFF. The DNA of the CDR3 is TGTGCCAGCAGTGCCCACAGGGGGCTTTACACTGAAGCTTTCTTT.

The chain couples TRBV7-2 to TRBJ2-2; 7 positions agree with TRBD2. From germline, CDR1 is SGHTA and CDR2 FQGNSA. CDR3 size: 14 residues. J was trimmed by 7 bases and V by 5 bases; bases with no gene match: 7. The CDR3 reads CASSGRGRGGELFF. The CDR3 region has the DNA TGTGCCAGCAGCGGACGCGGGAGAGGCGGGGAGCTGTTTTTT.

This clone showed up just once. This chain connects TRBV5-4 to TRBJ2-1; D possibly corresponds to TRBD2 (5 bases). The CDR3 length is 15 residues. V was shortened by 0 bases and J by 3 bases, with 10 bases between the two germline ends. Germline CDR1 and CDR2: SGHNT and YYREEE (reference sequence). CDR3 sequence (DNA): TGTGCCAGCAGCTTGGAGGCAGACTACTACAATGAGCAGTTCTTC. Translation: CASSLEADYYNEQFF.

This CDR3 reads CASSFTSSGNTIYF. The DNA of the CDR3 is TGCGCCAGCAGCTTCACCAGCTCTGGAAACACCATATATTTT. The V gene is TRBV5-1, the J gene TRBJ1-3; D is unresolved. The V gene lost 2 bases and the J gene lost 0 bases, with 6 bases spanning the gap. Germline CDR1 is SGHRS and CDR2 is YFSETQ. The CDR3 contains 14 residues.

This clone was seen a few times. V usage is TRBV6-5 and J usage is TRBJ1-5; D is possibly TRBD1 (6 bases). V lost 8 bases and J 7 bases, leaving 12 bases between the germline ends. CDR1 MNHEY and CDR2 SVGAGI come from the germline V gene. The CDR3 consists of 12 residues. CDR3 nucleotides: TGTGCCAGCCAACTAGGGGGACAGCCCCAGCATTTT. Its protein is CASQLGGQPQHF.

This rearrangement joins TRBV5-1 to TRBJ1-2; D is uncertain. V was pared by 4 bases and J by 0 bases, with 4 bases between. The CDR3 is 12 amino acids. Germline V lookup: CDR1 SGHRS, CDR2 YFSETQ. The CDR3 nucleotides are TGCGCCAGCAGCATAGCTAACTATGGCTACACCTTC. Translating gives CASSIANYGYTF.

The J gene is TRBJ2-1, the V gene TRBV7-2, with 7 bases identical to TRBD1. V lost 3 bases and J lost 3; bases outside the gene matches: 5. The germline V gene has CDR1 SGHTA and CDR2 FQGNSA. The CDR3 has 15 amino acids. CDR3: CASSLQTGFYNEQFF. CDR3 coding DNA: TGTGCCAGCAGCTTGCAGACAGGGTTCTACAATGAGCAGTTCTTC.

The chain couples TRBV5-1 to TRBJ2-1; 8 bases line up with TRBD2. Germline V gene sequence: CDR1 SGHRS, CDR2 YFSETQ. The ends lost 4 bases at V and 4 bases at J; junction bases unmatched: 10. The CDR3 loop spans 16 amino acids. CDR3 sequence reads: CASSEDGTRAYNEQFF. Written as DNA, the CDR3 is TGCGCCAGCAGCGAGGACGGGACTAGGGCGTACAATGAGCAGTTCTTC.

The chain is built from TRBV5-1 and TRBJ2-7; D uncertain. Trimming cost V 1 base and J 1 base, with 9 bases left between them. The germline gives CDR1 SGHRS, CDR2 YFSETQ. This CDR3 spans 14 amino acids. CDR3 DNA sequence: TGCGCCAGCAGCTTGCGTCCGGTATCCTACGAGCAGTACTTC. Its protein is CASSLRPVSYEQYF.